This TCR beta chain was recorded in a study of cytomegalovirus exposure and HLA in healthy donors. Findings and caveats of the study: Certain sequence variants were highly shared and formed a cluster, and this cluster was likely a sequencing artifact. Most TCR beta V segments were productive about 87% or about 30% of the time in an earlier analysis. A missense variant in DCLRE1C was later tied to TCR beta V- and J-gene trimming.

Amplification used 60 Vbeta primers and 13 Jbeta primers. TCRdb keeps only in-frame clones here, not all; method: immunoSEQ multiplex PCR. This sample carries fewer than 250,000 clones, over 65% of them seen once, and the ten largest clones take about 3%. This clone is a singleton in its sample. Its antigen is unidentified. The germline V gene encodes CDR1 SQVTM and CDR2 ANQGSEA. V was clipped by 5 bases and J by 2 bases; unmatched bases: 3. There are 13 residues in the CDR3. Sequencing input: PBMCs. The receptor comes from a man between 35 and 55 years old in good health and CMV-seropositive. The genes are TRBV29-1 and TRBJ2-5; 9 nucleotides line up with TRBD1. Here the CDR3 DNA reads TGCAGCGTTCGCGACAGGGGGCAAGAGACCCAGTACTTC. Translation gives CSVRDRGQETQYF.